The entry that follows covers one T cell receptor (beta chain) sequence. V trimming: 2 bases; J trimming: 5 bases; junction bases outside the gene matches: 10. There are 16 residues in the CDR3. Germline values: CDR1 SGHRS, CDR2 YFSETQ. This entry is derived from a study of blood T cell repertoires in COVID-19. Study-wide background: Sources were T cells, B-cell-depleted T cells, or PBMCs; the material itself was cDNA or gDNA.

As processed by the authors: The assay estimated nucleated cells by amplifying reference gene primers. Measured with immunoSEQ multiplex PCR; TCRdb has only the in-frame clones, and not every one. That table gives V, J and clone size, and the DNA gave D and trimming. The table shows around 250,000 clones, with about 82% occurring only once. Followed longitudinally, the Seattle patients had been enrolled during active infection. The receptor's source is a woman of 80 years or more with COVID-19, enrolled during active disease. Sequencing input: peripheral blood. V gene TRBV5-1 combines with J gene TRBJ2-5; TRBD2 matches 9 bases. The CDR3 coding sequence is TGCGCCAGCAGCTTAGTTCAAGCGGGGGGTGTGGAGACCCAGTACTTC. It encodes CASSLVQAGGVETQYF.